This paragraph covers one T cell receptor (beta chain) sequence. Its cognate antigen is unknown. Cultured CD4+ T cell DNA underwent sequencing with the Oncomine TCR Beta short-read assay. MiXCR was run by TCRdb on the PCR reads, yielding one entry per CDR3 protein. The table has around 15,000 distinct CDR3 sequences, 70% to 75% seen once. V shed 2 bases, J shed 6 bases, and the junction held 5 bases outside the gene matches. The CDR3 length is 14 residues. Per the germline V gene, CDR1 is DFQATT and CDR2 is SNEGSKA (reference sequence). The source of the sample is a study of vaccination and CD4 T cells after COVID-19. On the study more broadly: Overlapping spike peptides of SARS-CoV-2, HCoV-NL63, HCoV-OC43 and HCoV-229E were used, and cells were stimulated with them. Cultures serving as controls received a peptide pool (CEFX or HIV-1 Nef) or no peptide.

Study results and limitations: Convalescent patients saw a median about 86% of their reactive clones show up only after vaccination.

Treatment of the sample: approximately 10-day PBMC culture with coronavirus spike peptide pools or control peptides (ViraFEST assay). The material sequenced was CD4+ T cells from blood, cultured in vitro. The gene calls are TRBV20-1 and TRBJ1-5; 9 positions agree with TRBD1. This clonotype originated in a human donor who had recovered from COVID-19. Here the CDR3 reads CSARTGQGSQPQHF. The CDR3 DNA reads TGCAGTGCTAGAACGGGACAGGGAAGTCAGCCCCAGCATTTT.